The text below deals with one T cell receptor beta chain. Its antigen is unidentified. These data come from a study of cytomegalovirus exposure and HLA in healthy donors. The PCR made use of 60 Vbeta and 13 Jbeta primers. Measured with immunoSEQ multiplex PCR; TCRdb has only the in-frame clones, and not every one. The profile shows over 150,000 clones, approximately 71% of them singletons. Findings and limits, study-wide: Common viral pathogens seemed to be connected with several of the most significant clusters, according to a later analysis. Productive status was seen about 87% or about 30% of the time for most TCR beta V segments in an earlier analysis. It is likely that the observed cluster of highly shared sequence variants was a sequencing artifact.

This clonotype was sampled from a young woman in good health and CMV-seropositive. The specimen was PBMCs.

The CDR3 DNA is TGTGCCTGGAGTGCCCCCCGGGGGTACCTAGAGACCCAGTACTTC. This gives the protein CAWSAPRGYLETQYF. The chain is built from TRBV30 and TRBJ2-5; D possibly corresponds to TRBD2 (6 bases). V lost 1 base to trimming and J lost 4 bases, with 16 bases between them. CDR1 and CDR2 (germline): GTSNPN, SVGIG (reference sequence). The CDR3 has 15 amino acids.